This TCR beta chain emerged from a study of T cells after yellow fever vaccination. Worth noting for this clonotype: The antigen is undetermined.

General study results and limits: The appearance of a small share of clonotypes in both CD4 and CD8 compartments was observed. Weaker overall was a secondary response that nonetheless peaked faster, on day 5 versus 15.

Template switching by 5'RACE produced TCR cDNA, adding a universal primer site and UMIs. TCRdb re-called the 5' RACE reads with MiXCR, one entry per CDR3 protein. The table records about 340,000 distinct CDR3 sequences, 8.7% of them present only once. The CDR3 runs 13 residues. V was trimmed by 7 bases and J by 0 bases, leaving 4 bases between them. Germline assignment: CDR1 MNHNS and CDR2 SASEGT. The TCR comes from a man aged 18-30 years who received the YFV17D yellow fever vaccine. The sequenced sample was PBMCs, obtained on the day of the first yellow fever vaccination. The chain combines TRBV6-1 with TRBJ2-6; D gene unclear. The CDR3: CASMSSGANVLTF. The CDR3 DNA is TGTGCCAGCATGAGCTCTGGGGCCAACGTCCTGACTTTC.